The T cell receptor beta chain under discussion was sequenced for a study of shared clonotypes between healthy human individuals. Germline CDR1 MGHRA, CDR2 YSYEKL. This CDR3 spans 15 amino acids. V lost 1 base and J lost 2, with 11 bases in between. The data were produced by immunoSEQ multiplex PCR, yet TCRdb's version contains in-frame clones alone and is incomplete. The sample holds millions of clones, 90% to 95% seen once. Positively selected for CCR7, the CD45RO-negative cells used as naive CD8 cells excluded terminally differentiated effector memory CD45RA+ cells. The rearrangement uses TRBV4-1 and TRBJ1-2, with D possibly matching TRBD1 (6 bases). Sequenced: naive CD8+ T cells from PBMCs. The receptor was derived from a man aged 18 to 29 in good health. Some clones in this sample may be carry-over from other donors' samples. The CDR3 region is CASSQGGGLNYGYTF. The CDR3 nucleotides are TGCGCCAGCAGCCAAGGGGGGGGGCTCAACTATGGCTACACCTTC.